This T cell receptor beta chain was documented in a study of T cell changes during pregnancy in multiple sclerosis. Produced via immunoSEQ multiplex PCR; TCRdb's table is partial and in-frame only. The sample lists 45,000 to 55,000 clones, around 90% occurring once. The material sequenced was peripheral blood, taken in the first trimester of pregnancy. The clonotype originates from a female donor with multiple sclerosis, enrolled in a pregnancy study.

CDR3 in DNA: TGTGCCAGCAGCCCCTTCGGGACAGGGGCAATCAATGAGCAGTTCTTC. This sequence encodes CASSPFGTGAINEQFF. This sequence joins TRBV7-2 and TRBJ2-1; 10 nucleotides align to TRBD1. The CDR3 has 16 amino acids. The V gene's germline CDR1 is SGHTA and CDR2 FQGNSA. V trimming: 5 bases; J trimming: 6 bases; junction bases outside the gene matches: 10.